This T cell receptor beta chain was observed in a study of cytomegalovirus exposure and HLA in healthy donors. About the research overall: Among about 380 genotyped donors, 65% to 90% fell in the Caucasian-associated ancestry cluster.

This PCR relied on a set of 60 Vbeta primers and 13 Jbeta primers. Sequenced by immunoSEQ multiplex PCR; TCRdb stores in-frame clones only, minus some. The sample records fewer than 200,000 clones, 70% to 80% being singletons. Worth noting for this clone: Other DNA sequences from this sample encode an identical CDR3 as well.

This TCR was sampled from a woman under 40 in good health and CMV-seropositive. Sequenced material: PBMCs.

CDR3 sequence reads: CASSLDRGYGYTF. The DNA of the CDR3 is TGTGCCAGCAGTTTGGACAGGGGCTATGGCTACACCTTC. The chain recombines TRBV27 with TRBJ1-2, with 9 bases identical to TRBD1. The CDR3 is made up of 13 amino acids. Trimming removed 3 bases from V and 4 bases from J; junction bases left unmatched: 0. CDR1 is MNHEY and CDR2 is SMNVEV in the germline V gene (reference sequence).